What follows are 10 T cell receptor beta chains derived from one specimen sequenced in a study of control samples from healthy donors and cancer patients. Measured with immunoSEQ multiplex PCR; TCRdb has only the in-frame clones, and not every one. The table records 200,000 to 250,000 clones, 90% to 95% of them present only once. Sequenced sample: blood. Source of these receptors: a man in his fifties in good health.

The chain recombines TRBV7-2 with TRBJ1-1, with a weak D call TRBD1 (5 bases). V was pared by 8 bases and J by 2 bases, with 21 bases between. Germline values: CDR1 SGHTA, CDR2 FQGNSA. The CDR3 consists of 16 residues. The CDR3 loop reads CASFARHPGLNTEAFF. For the CDR3, the DNA is TGTGCCAGCTTTGCCCGCCACCCAGGGTTAAACACTGAAGCTTTCTTT.

The rearrangement uses TRBV6-5 and TRBJ2-7, with D perhaps TRBD1 (6 bases). The length of the CDR3 is 13 residues. V was cut by 6 bases and J by 1 base, with 10 bases left in between. Germline lookup yields CDR1 MNHEY and CDR2 SVGAGI. The CDR3 DNA follows: TGTGCCAGCAGAGACGGACAGTCCTACGAGCAGTACGTC. The encoded protein is CASRDGQSYEQYV.

CDR3 region: CASSLEGGKSYGYTF. CDR3 in DNA: TGTGCCAGCAGCCTAGAAGGGGGGAAGAGCTATGGCTACACCTTC. The chain combines TRBV6-5 with TRBJ1-2, with D possibly matching TRBD1 (6 bases). V was pared by 6 bases and J by 4 bases, with 18 bases between. The CDR3 runs to 15 residues. Germline V gene sequence: CDR1 MNHEY, CDR2 SVGAGI.

The CDR3 is CATRPWGNTEAFF. The CDR3 nucleotides are TGTGCCACCAGACCCTGGGGGAACACTGAAGCTTTCTTT. The V and J genes are TRBV6-5 and TRBJ1-1; D gene unclear. Germline V gene data show CDR1 as MNHEY and CDR2 as SVGAGI. The CDR3 spans 13 residues. Trimming left V 10 bases short and J 1 base short, with 13 bases between.

This clone has just one count. V and J are TRBV27 and TRBJ1-3, with 8 bases identical to TRBD1. Per the germline V gene, CDR1 is MNHEY and CDR2 is SMNVEV (reference sequence). This CDR3 comprises 14 residues. V gave up 5 bases and J gave up 2 bases; unmatched junction bases: 2. The CDR3 loop is CASSPGQAGNTIYF. CDR3 sequence (DNA): TGTGCCAGCAGTCCGGGACAGGCTGGAAACACCATATATTTT.

This rearrangement joins TRBV2 to TRBJ1-1; the D is unclear. V lost 8 bases and J 7 bases, leaving 20 bases between the germline ends. The CDR3 sequence is 14 residues long. Germline V lookup: CDR1 SNHLY, CDR2 FYNNEI. The CDR3 DNA sequence: TGTGCCAGCTCTCTATTATACGGAGGAAATGAAGCTTTCTTT. Protein sequence: CASSLLYGGNEAFF. Variable domain in full (rest from reference TRBV2 and TRBJ1-1): EPEVTQTPSHQVTQMGQEVILRCVPISNHLYFYWYRQILGQKVEFLVSFYNNEISEKSEIFDDQFSVERPDGSNFTLKIRSTKLEDSAMYFCASSLLYGGNEAFFGQGTRLTVV.

This clone was observed a single time. The rearrangement links TRBV19 to TRBJ1-2, with 8 bases that match TRBD1. The junction had 6 bases not matched to a gene; V was cut back by 10 bases and J by 8 bases. The CDR3 is made up of 11 amino acids. Looked up from germline, CDR1 is LNHDA and CDR2 is SQIVND (reference sequence). CDR3 loop: CATVDRAGYTF. The CDR3 coding sequence is TGTGCCACCGTGGACAGGGCAGGCTACACCTTC.

This chain connects TRBV27 to TRBJ1-1; D gene ambiguous. The CDR3 covers 14 residues. CDR1 MNHEY and CDR2 SMNVEV come from the germline V gene (reference sequence). The V end lost 2 bases, the J end lost 6 bases, and 13 bases lay between the germline ends. The CDR3 loop is CASSLESRGSEAFF. CDR3 coding DNA: TGTGCCAGCAGTTTAGAATCACGGGGATCTGAAGCTTTCTTT.

V and J are TRBV15 and TRBJ2-7; 8 nucleotides align to TRBD1. Unmatched junction bases numbered 8, after V lost 1 base and J lost 0 bases. CDR1 LNHNV and CDR2 YYDKDF come from the germline V gene (reference sequence). There are 17 residues in the CDR3. Here the CDR3 DNA reads TGTGCCACCAGCAGAGGGGAGGCAGGGGGCAGCTCCTACGAGCAGTACTTC. Protein: CATSRGEAGGSSYEQYF.

CDR3 sequence: CASSFLDRDEQFF. Here the CDR3 DNA reads TGTGCCAGCAGTTTTCTCGACAGGGATGAGCAGTTCTTC. The chain links TRBV27 to TRBJ2-1, with 7 bases aligning to TRBD1. The CDR3 runs to 13 residues. V dropped 3 bases and J dropped 8; count of bases not matched to a gene: 4. Germline assignment: CDR1 MNHEY and CDR2 SMNVEV (reference sequence).